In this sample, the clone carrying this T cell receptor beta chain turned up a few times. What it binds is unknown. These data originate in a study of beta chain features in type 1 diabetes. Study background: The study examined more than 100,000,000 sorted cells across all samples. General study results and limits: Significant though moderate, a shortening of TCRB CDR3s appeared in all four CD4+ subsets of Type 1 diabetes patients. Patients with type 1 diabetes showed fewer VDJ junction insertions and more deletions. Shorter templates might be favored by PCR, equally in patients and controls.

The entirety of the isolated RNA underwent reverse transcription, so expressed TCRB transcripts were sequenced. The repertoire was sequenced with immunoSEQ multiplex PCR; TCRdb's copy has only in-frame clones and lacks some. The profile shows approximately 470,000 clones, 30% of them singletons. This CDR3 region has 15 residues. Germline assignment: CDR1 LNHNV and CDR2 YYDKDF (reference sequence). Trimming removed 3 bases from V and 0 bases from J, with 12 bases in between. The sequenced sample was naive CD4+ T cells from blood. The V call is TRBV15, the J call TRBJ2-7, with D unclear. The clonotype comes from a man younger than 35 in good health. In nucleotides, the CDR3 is TGTGCCACCAGCAGGTATCAGCGTAACTCCTACGAGCAGTACTTC. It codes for CATSRYQRNSYEQYF.